This T cell receptor (beta chain) was documented in a study of cytomegalovirus exposure and HLA in healthy donors (dated by TCRdb to the late 2010s). For context, the study as a whole: In an earlier analysis of roughly 590 of the donors, about 260 Gb of sequence data and 90 million to 120 million unique TCR beta sequences from roughly 190 million T cells were reported. Typing coverage differed by locus: A, B, C, DRB1 and DQB1 were typed in about 620-630 donors, DQA1 in 500 to 550, DPA1 in around 610, and DPB1 in 400 to 490. Alongside the repertoire data, information on donor age, sex, ethnicity and CMV serostatus was compiled. In an earlier analysis of 587 of the donors, high-throughput TCR beta sequencing was used to judge whether each TCR beta V gene segment behaved as functional or pseudogenic. The genetic ancestry cluster associated with self-reported Caucasian donors included 81% of the roughly 410 genotyped donors. The study was designed to test whether signatures of past pathogen exposure could be identified by cataloging public T cell receptors. All discovery cohort repertoires had been generated using a single sequencing platform. The study combined high-throughput TCR immunosequencing, statistical association of individual TCRs with disease status, and machine learning to predict cytomegalovirus infection status. An early release that covered around 590 HLA-typed donors contained around 300 gigabases of sequencing data and 80 million or so unique TCR sequences. Besides the first cohort of approximately 670 subjects, a separate validation cohort made up of roughly 120 different subjects was used. Among several hundred genotyped donors of the cohort, an average of around 220,000 unique TCR beta nucleotide sequences was sequenced per donor, of which 15% to 20% were non-productive. Roughly five DR-DQ haplotypes were treated as single units for association and clustering because of strong linkage in the cohort. A later genetic analysis took genome-wide SNP genotypes for about three fifths of the 666 donors and used that subset as a discovery cohort. Class I and class II HLA loci were covered by the typing at four-digit resolution. To study patterns of TCR occurrence, a later analysis re-analyzed previously published TCR beta repertoires from around 660 donors and added high-resolution HLA genotyping. The T cell repertoires of some 700 subjects were profiled by immunosequencing and related to cytomegalovirus serostatus. In the later analysis, no new phenotypic data were used to find candidate immune exposures; instead, reliance was placed on TCR beta sequences and their occurrence across donors. What the authors observed across the whole study: In a later analysis, most CMV-associated TCR beta chains were found to appear HLA-restricted, with HLA associations seemingly driven largely by CMV exposure. Several of the top co-occurrence clusters appeared to be linked to parvovirus B19, influenza, CMV and Epstein-Barr virus, according to a later analysis. In a later analysis, TCR association rates were found to vary across HLA loci, with the most associated TCRs seen for DRB1 alleles and the fewest for HLA-C alleles. In a later genetic analysis, fewer N-insertions in productive TCRs were reported among donors in an Asian-associated ancestry cluster than the roughly 700-donor mean. The cohort was sequenced for TCR beta chains only, and without alpha or paired-chain data the features that could be detected were limited. When HLA alleles, especially DR and DQ, strongly co-occurred, TCR associations were difficult to assign to individual alleles. Because some donors lacked HLA typing at each locus, the association tests relied only on the typed subset. Correlated functional status among segregating V segments might reflect linkage disequilibrium, but an unknown experimental factor could not be ruled out. Most TCR sequences were seen in very few donors, while some public TCRs were found in many individuals. An association between a missense DCLRE1C variant and V-gene and J-gene trimming of TCR beta chains was found in a later genetic analysis and replicated in an independent cohort. A later analysis associated 16,951 TCR beta sequences with specific HLA alleles at a false discovery rate of 0.05. A cluster of highly shared sequence variants was judged likely to represent a technical artifact of the sequencing pipeline. In the study, some 160 TCR beta chains were listed as associated with cytomegalovirus. The classifier was reported to diagnose cytomegalovirus status with high specificity and sensitivity in both the original and validation cohorts. Some IMGT-functional V segments, including TRBV6-2 and TRBV6-3, could not be distinguished by the 87-base-pair reads and were therefore excluded. Three of the identified cytomegalovirus-associated TCR beta chains were confirmed in vitro to be specific for cytomegalovirus antigens. For the cohort, immune exposure information was limited to CMV serostatus. A further reported finding was that TCR beta sequences accurately predicted the HLA-A and HLA-B alleles for most subjects in the first cohort. It was suggested by the authors that the approach could potentially be generalized to other disease states and immunological phenotypes. An earlier analysis of approximately 600 of the donors showed that most TCR beta V segments appeared in productive rearrangements either about 90% or about 30% of the time, which broadly matched IMGT annotations. Roughly uniform sequencing depth across donors was assumed in presence/absence analyses, although this assumption may not hold. Compared with equally common non-associated chains, HLA-associated TCR beta chains in a later analysis were more clonally expanded and had lower generation probabilities. The earlier analysis of about 600 of the donors excluded some 16 rarely observed V segments, including chromosome 9 orphons, because counts were too low.

Regarding this clone: Its antigen is not yet known. There are no base qualities to consult, and no much larger clone falls within one base.

Libraries were made using the immunoSEQ multiplex PCR assay. A mixture of 60 forward primers for TCR Vbeta segments and 13 reverse primers for TCR Jbeta segments was used in the multiplex PCR. A multiplex PCR assay on genomic DNA amplified the CDR3 region of rearranged TCR beta genes. On the Illumina HiSeq System, the amplified TCR beta libraries were sequenced as 87-base-pair reads. In the paper's pipeline: Across the 600 to 700 repertoires, a later analysis counted some 80 million unique TCR beta chains, 9.5 million to 13 million of which were shared by at least two donors. To remove PCR and sequencing errors, raw reads were error-corrected and collapsed into unique sequences using a nearest-neighbor algorithm that merged closely related sequences. Alignment of CDR3 sequences to IMGT reference sequences was used to assign V, D and J gene segments. For a sequence to be retained, a match of at least six nucleotides was required to both a V gene segment and a J gene segment. A rearrangement counted as productive if the CDR3 had no stop codons and remained in frame with V and J, and every other rearrangement counted as non-productive. Following IMGT convention, CDR3 was defined as the stretch from the second conserved V-encoded cysteine to the conserved J-encoded phenylalanine. Sequences without an unambiguous match to a single V gene segment were excluded from the earlier analysis of about 600 of the donors. In an earlier analysis of some 590 of the donors, V segments were called functional above 56.7% productive rearrangements and were called segregating when the between-donor standard deviation exceeded 5%. A statistical classification framework was developed to diagnose cytomegalovirus status using the catalog of TCR beta chain sequences. V and J gene assignment, in a later analysis, came from comparing TCR nucleotide sequences with IMGT/GENE-DB human TR gene sequences. In a later analysis, CDR3 sequences and most-parsimonious VDJ recombination scenarios were assigned using the TCRdist pipeline. In a later analysis, each TCR beta chain was defined by its CDR3 amino acid sequence together with its V-gene family, and reads without a unique V-gene family were excluded. To address suspected cross-contamination and a sequencing artifact, a later analysis removed approximately 590 highly shared, low-generation-probability nucleotide sequences. In a later analysis, a clonal expansion index was calculated for each public chain from normalized within-repertoire ranks of inferred template counts. In a later analysis, generation probabilities were computed using a VDJ recombination model fitted to out-of-frame rearrangements, and the results were checked against IGoR. In a later analysis, hypergeometric tests were used to score TCR-TCR, TCR-HLA and TCR-CMV co-occurrence, with a repertoire-size bias correction applied to TCR pairs. To estimate false discovery rates, a later analysis permuted the HLA or CMV assignments 20 times. In a later analysis, co-occurring TCRs were grouped with DBSCAN, and TCRdist sequence similarity was added when clustering was performed within HLA-allele-positive subsets. Repertoires with fewer than 30,000 or more than 120,000 public chains, plus five repertoires with anomalous nucleotide sharing, were excluded from co-occurrence clustering. As stored in TCRdb, this immuneACCESS dataset retains in-frame rearrangements with V and J assigned. A fraction of the clones does not appear; measured against another copy, unresolved V genes explain less than half of the discrepancy, and the remainder lacks a known reason. The V and J calls and clone size come from that table; D and trimming were worked out from the DNA. Counted in this sample were 150,000 or so clones; around 67% of them appeared once. 1.5% to 2% of the sample rests with the top ten.

In total, just over 650 healthy bone marrow donors made up the cohort. At the time of sampling, every cohort member was nominally healthy, though immune exposures that went unrecorded were likely present. The donor tested CMV seronegative, placing the donor among the 350 or so seronegative members of the cohort. A peripheral blood sample was provided by each donor, and peripheral blood mononuclear cells were used for TCR beta sequencing. Genomic DNA extraction from the blood cell samples was performed with the Qiagen DNeasy Blood Extraction Kit. Reading from cysteine to phenylalanine, the CDR3 counts 12 amino acids. Of all the DNA, just the CDR3 is kept, 36 bases in frame from base 1. For CDR1 and CDR2, the germline V gene (reference sequence) lists LNHDA and SQIVND. Between the V and J ends, shortened by 6 bases and 1 base respectively, the junction contains 6 bases.

The source material was PBMCs. The TCR was taken from a young woman in good health and CMV-seronegative. This sequence uses TRBV19 and TRBJ1-1, and possibly TRBD1, on 5 matching bases. The CDR3 protein is CASRGGNTEAFF. In nucleotides, the sequence is TGTGCCAGTAGGGGGGGGAACACTGAAGCTTTCTTT. Where the CDR3 stops, the reference TRBV19 and TRBJ1-1 genes take over; the full variable domain is DGGITQSPKYLFRKEGQNVTLSCEQNLNHDAMYWYRQDPGQGLRLIYYSQIVNDFQKGDIAEGYSVSREKKESFPLTVTSAQKNPTAFYLCASRGGNTEAFFGQGTRLTVV.